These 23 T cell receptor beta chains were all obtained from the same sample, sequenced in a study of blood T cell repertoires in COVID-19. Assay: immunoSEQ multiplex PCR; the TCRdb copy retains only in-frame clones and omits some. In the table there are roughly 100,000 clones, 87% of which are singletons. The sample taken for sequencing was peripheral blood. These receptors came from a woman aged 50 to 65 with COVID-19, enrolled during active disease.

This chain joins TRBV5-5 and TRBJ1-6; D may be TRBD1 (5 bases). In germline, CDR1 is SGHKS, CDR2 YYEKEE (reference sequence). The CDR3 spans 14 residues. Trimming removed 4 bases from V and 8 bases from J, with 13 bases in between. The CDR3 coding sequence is TGTGCCAGCAGCCCGCGACAGAGCGATTCACCCCTCCACTTT. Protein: CASSPRQSDSPLHF.

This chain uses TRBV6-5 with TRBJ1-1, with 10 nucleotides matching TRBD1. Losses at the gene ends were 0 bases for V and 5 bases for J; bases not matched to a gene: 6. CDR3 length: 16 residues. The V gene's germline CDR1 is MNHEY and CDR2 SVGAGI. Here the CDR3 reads CASSYSLTGGGTEAFF. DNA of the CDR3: TGTGCCAGCAGTTACTCTCTGACAGGGGGCGGAACTGAAGCTTTCTTT.

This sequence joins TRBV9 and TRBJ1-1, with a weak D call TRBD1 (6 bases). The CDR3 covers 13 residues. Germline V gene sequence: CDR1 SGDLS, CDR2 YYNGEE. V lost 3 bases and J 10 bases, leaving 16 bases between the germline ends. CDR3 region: CASSGVEAQGAFF. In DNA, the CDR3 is TGTGCCAGCAGCGGGGTTGAGGCACAGGGAGCTTTCTTT.

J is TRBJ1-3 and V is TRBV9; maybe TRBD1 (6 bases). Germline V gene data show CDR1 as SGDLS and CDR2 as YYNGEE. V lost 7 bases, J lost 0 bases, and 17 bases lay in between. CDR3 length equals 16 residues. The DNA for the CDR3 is TGTGCCAGCGCGAGGCTGGGGGCCAGCTCTGGAAACACCATATATTTT. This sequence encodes CASARLGASSGNTIYF.

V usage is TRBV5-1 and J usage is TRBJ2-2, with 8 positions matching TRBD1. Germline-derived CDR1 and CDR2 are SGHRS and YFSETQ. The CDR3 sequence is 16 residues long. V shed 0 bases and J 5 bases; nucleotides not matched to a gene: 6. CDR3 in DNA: TGCGCCAGCAGCTTGGGGCCGCAGGGGGCGACCGGGGAGCTGTTTTTT. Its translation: CASSLGPQGATGELFF.

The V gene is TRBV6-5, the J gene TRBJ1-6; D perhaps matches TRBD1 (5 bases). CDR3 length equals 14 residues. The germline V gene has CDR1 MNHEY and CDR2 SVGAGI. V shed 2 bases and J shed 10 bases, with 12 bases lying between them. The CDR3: CASSYTGGGSPLHF. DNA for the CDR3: TGTGCCAGCAGTTACACCGGGGGGGGATCACCCCTCCACTTT.

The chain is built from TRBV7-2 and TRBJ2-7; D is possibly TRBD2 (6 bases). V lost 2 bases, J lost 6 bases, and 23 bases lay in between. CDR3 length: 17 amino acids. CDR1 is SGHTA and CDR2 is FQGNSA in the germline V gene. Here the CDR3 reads CASSLSVAGKGLGEQYF. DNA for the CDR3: TGTGCCAGCAGCTTATCTGTCGCGGGGAAAGGTTTAGGCGAGCAGTACTTC.

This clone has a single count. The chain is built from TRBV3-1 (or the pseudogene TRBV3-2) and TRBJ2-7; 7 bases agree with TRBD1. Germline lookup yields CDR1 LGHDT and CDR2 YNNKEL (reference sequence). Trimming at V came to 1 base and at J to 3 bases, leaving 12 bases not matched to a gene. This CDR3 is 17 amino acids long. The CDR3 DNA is TGTGCCAGCAGCCAAGTCAACTCCGGGACAGCATACTACGAGCAGTACTTC. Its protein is CASSQVNSGTAYYEQYF.

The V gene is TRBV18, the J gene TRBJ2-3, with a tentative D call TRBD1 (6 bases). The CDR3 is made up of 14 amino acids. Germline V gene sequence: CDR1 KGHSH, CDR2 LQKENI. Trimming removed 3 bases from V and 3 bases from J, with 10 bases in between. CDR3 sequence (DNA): TGTGCCAGCTCACCGACAGGTCCTACAGATACGCAGTATTTT. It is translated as CASSPTGPTDTQYF.

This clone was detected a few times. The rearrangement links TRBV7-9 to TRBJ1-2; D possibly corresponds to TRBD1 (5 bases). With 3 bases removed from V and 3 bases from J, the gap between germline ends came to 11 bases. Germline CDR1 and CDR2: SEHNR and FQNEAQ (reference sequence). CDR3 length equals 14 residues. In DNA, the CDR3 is TGTGCCAGCAGCTTGCGGGGGAGAGACTATGGCTACACCTTC. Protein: CASSLRGRDYGYTF. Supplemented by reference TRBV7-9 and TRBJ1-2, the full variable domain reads DTGVSQNPRHKITKRGQNVTFRCDPISEHNRLYWYRQTLGQGPEFLTYFQNEAQLEKSRLLSDRFSAERPKGSFSTLEIQRTEQGDSAMYLCASSLRGRDYGYTFGSGTRLTVV.

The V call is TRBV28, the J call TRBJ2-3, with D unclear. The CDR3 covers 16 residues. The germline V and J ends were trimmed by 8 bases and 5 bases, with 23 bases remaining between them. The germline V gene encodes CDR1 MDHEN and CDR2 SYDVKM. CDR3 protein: CASCPVNIRRGDTQYF. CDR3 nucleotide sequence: TGTGCCAGCTGCCCGGTAAATATTAGGCGAGGAGATACGCAGTATTTT.

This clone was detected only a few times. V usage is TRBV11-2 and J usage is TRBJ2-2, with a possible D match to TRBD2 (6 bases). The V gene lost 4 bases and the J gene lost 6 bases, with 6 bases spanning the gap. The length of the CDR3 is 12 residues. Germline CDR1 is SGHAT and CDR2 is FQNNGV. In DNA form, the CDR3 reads TGTGCCAGCAGCTGGGGGGCCGGGGAGCTGTTTTTT. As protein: CASSWGAGELFF.

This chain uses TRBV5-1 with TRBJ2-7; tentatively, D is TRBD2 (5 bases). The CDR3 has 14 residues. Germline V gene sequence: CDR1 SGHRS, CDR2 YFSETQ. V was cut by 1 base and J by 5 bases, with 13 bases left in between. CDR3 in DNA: TGCGCCAGCAGCTTGCCCCGGGATTGGAACGAGCAGTACTTC. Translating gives CASSLPRDWNEQYF.

The CDR3 reads CASSRESPDTQYF. CDR3 sequence (DNA): TGTGCCAGCAGCCGGGAGTCCCCAGATACGCAGTATTTT. The J gene is TRBJ2-3, the V gene TRBV3-1 (or the pseudogene TRBV3-2); possible D gene TRBD2, 5 bases. The CDR3 is made up of 13 amino acids. The germline V gene encodes CDR1 LGHDT and CDR2 YNNKEL (reference sequence). V was cut by 4 bases and J by 4 bases, with 9 bases left in between.

The CDR3 here is CASSELAGYQETQYF. The CDR3, as DNA: TGTGCCAGCAGTGAGTTAGCGGGGTACCAAGAGACCCAGTACTTC. The chain joins TRBV2 to TRBJ2-5; 8 positions agree with TRBD2. The CDR3 is 15 amino acids. Germline V gene data show CDR1 as SNHLY and CDR2 as FYNNEI. V lost 3 bases to trimming and J lost 0 bases; unmatched junction nucleotides: 3.

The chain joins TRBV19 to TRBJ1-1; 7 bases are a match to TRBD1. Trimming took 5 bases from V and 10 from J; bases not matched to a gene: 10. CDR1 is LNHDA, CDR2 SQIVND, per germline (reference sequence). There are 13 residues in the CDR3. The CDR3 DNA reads TGTGCCAGTAGTCCCCAACGACAGGGCGTAGCTTTCTTT. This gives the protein CASSPQRQGVAFF.

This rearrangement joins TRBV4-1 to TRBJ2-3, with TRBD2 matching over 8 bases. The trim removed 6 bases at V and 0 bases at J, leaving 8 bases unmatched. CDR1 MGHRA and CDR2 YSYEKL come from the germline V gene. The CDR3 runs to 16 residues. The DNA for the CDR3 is TGCGCCAGCAGGGAACCACAGCGGGGGAGCACAGATACGCAGTATTTT. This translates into CASREPQRGSTDTQYF.

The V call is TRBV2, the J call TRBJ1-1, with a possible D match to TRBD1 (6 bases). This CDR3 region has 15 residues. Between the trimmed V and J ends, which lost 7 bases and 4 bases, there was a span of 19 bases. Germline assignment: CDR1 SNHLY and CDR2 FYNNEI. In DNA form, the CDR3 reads TGTGCCAGCACCAGAGAGGGGGGGGCGGCCACTGAAGCTTTCTTT. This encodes CASTREGGAATEAFF.

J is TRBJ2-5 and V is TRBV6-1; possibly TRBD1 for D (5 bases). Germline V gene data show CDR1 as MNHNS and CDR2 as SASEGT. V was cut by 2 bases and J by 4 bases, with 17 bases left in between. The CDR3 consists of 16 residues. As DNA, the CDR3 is TGTGCCAGCAGTGAATGGTCCCAGGGTGTAGGAGAGACCCAGTACTTC. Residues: CASSEWSQGVGETQYF.

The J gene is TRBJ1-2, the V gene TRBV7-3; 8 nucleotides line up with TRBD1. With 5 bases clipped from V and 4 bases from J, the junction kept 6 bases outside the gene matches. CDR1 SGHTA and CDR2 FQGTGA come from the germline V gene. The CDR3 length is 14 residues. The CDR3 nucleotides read TGTGCCAGCAGCCCCGGGACAGGATCCTATGGCTACACCTTC. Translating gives CASSPGTGSYGYTF.

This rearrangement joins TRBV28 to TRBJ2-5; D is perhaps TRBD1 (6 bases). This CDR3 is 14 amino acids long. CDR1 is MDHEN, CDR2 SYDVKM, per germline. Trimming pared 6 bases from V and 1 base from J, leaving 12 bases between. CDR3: CASRPGTTQETQYF. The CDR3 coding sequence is TGTGCCAGCAGACCCGGGACAACCCAAGAGACCCAGTACTTC. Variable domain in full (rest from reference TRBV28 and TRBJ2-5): DVKVTQSSRYLVKRTGEKVFLECVQDMDHENMFWYRQDPGLGLRLIYFSYDVKMKEKGDIPEGYSVSREKKERFSLILESASTNQTSMYLCASRPGTTQETQYFGPGTRLLVL.

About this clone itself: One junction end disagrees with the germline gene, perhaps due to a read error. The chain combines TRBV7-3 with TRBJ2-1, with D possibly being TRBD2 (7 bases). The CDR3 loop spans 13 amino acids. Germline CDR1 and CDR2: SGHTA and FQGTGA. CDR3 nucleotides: TGTGCCAGCGCCCATCCGGGGGCGGGGGAGCCGTTCTTC. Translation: CASAHPGAGEPFF.

The CDR3 bases are TGCGCCAGCAGCCCTGGGACACTATTCTACGAGCAGTACTTC. Translation gives CASSPGTLFYEQYF. This sequence joins TRBV5-1 and TRBJ2-7, with D perhaps matching TRBD1 (6 bases). Trimming stripped 4 bases from V and 3 bases from J, with 14 bases between. This CDR3 is 14 amino acids long. The germline CDR1 and CDR2 sequences are SGHRS and YFSETQ.